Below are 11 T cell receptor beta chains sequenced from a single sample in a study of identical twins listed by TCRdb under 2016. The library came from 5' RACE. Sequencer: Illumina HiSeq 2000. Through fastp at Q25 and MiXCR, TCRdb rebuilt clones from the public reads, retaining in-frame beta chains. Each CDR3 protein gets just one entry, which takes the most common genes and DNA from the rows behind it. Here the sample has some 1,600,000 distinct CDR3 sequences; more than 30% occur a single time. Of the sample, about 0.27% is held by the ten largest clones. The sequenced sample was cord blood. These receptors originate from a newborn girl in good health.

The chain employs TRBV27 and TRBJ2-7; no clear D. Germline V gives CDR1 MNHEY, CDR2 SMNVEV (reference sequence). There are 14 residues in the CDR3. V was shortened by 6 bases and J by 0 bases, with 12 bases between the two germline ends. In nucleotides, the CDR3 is TGTGCCAGCAGGGCCGTCTTTAGCTCCTACGAGCAGTACTTC. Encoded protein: CASRAVFSSYEQYF.

CDR3 sequence: CASSPPIATGRTEQYF. The CDR3 region has the DNA TGTGCCAGCAGCCCTCCGATAGCGACAGGGAGGACGGAGCAGTACTTC. J is TRBJ2-4 and V is TRBV5-6, with D tentatively TRBD1 (7 bases). The CDR3 runs 16 residues. In germline, CDR1 is SGHDT, CDR2 YYEEEE. V lost 4 bases and J 13 bases, leaving 27 bases between the germline ends. The entire variable domain, with the rest obtained from reference TRBV5-6 and TRBJ2-4, is as follows: DAGVTQSPTHLIKTRGQQVTLRCSPKSGHDTVSWYQQALGQGPQFIFQYYEEEERQRGNFPDRFSGHQFPNYSSELNVNALLLGDSALYLCASSPPIATGRTEQYFGAGTRLSVL.

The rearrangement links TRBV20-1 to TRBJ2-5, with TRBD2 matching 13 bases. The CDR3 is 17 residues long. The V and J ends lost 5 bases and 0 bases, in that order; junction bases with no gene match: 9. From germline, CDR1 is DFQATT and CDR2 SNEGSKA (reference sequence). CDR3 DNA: TGCAGTGCTCCGACTAGCGGGGGGTTCGAGTACCAAGAGACCCAGTACTTC. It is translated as CSAPTSGGFEYQETQYF.

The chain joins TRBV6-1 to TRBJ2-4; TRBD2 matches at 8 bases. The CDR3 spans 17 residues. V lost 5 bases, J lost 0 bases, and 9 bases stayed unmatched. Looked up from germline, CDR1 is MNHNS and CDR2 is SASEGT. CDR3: CASSRRRLAGAKNIQYF. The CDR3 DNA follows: TGTGCCAGCAGTCGCCGGCGGCTAGCGGGAGCCAAAAACATTCAGTACTTC.

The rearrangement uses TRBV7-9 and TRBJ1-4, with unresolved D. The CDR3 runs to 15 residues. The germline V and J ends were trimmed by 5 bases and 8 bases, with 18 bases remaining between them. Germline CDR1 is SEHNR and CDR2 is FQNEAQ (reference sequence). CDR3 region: CASSPPFKEREKLFF. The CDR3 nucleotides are TGTGCCAGCAGCCCCCCGTTTAAGGAAAGGGAAAAACTGTTTTTT. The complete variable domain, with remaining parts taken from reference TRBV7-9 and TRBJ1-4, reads DTGVSQNPRHKITKRGQNVTFRCDPISEHNRLYWYRQTLGQGPEFLTYFQNEAQLEKSRLLSDRFSAERPKGSFSTLEIQRTEQGDSAMYLCASSPPFKEREKLFFGSGTQLSVL.

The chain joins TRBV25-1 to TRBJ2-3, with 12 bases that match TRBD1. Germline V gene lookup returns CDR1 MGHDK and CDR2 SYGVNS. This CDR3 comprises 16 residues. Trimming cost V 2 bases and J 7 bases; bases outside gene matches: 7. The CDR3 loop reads CASSEMGQGARYTQYF. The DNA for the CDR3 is TGTGCCAGCAGTGAAATGGGACAGGGGGCTCGGTATACGCAGTATTTT.

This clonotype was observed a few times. The CDR3 loop reads CASSPSRWTDTQYF. The CDR3 coding sequence is TGTGCCAGCAGTCCCTCGAGATGGACAGATACGCAGTATTTT. The V gene is TRBV2, the J gene TRBJ2-3; D is undetermined. Germline assignment: CDR1 SNHLY and CDR2 FYNNEI. This CDR3 is built from 14 residues. V lost 5 bases and J lost 3, with 12 bases in between. The variable domain in full, with the rest retrieved from reference TRBV2 and TRBJ2-3, is EPEVTQTPSHQVTQMGQEVILRCVPISNHLYFYWYRQILGQKVEFLVSFYNNEISEKSEIFDDQFSVERPDGSNFTLKIRSTKLEDSAMYFCASSPSRWTDTQYFGPGTRLTVL.

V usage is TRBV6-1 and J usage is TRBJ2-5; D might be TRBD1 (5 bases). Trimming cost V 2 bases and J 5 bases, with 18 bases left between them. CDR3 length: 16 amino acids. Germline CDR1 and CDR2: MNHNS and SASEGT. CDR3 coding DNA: TGTGCCAGCAGTGAAATCAGGGCCATCCCCCAGGAGACCCAGTACTTC. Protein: CASSEIRAIPQETQYF.

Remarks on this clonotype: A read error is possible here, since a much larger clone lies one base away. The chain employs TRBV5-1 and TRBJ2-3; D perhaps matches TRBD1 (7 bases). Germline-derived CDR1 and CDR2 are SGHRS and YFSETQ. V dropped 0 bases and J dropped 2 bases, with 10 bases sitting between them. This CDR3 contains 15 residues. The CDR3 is CASSLVRGDTDTQYF. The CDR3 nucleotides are TGCGCCAGCAGCTTGGTCAGGGGGGACACAGATACGCAGTATTTT. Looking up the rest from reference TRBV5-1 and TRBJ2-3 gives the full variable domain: KAGVTQTPRYLIKTRGQQVTLSCSPISGHRSVSWYQQTPGQGLQFLFEYFSETQRNKGNFPGRFSGRQFSNSRSEMNVSTLELGDSALYLCASSLVRGDTDTQYFGPGTRLTVL.

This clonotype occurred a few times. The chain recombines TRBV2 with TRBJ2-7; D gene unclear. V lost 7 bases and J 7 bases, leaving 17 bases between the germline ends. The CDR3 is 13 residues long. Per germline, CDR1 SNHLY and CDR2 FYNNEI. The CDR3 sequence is CASTSLPLGEQYF. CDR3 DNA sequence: TGTGCCAGCACCTCTTTGCCCTTGGGGGAGCAGTACTTC.

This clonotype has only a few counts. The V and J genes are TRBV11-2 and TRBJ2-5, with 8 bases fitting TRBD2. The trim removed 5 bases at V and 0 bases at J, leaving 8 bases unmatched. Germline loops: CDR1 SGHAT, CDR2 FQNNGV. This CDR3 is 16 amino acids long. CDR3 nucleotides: TGTGCCAGCAGCCCCGGGACTAGAGTGTACCAAGAGACCCAGTACTTC. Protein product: CASSPGTRVYQETQYF.